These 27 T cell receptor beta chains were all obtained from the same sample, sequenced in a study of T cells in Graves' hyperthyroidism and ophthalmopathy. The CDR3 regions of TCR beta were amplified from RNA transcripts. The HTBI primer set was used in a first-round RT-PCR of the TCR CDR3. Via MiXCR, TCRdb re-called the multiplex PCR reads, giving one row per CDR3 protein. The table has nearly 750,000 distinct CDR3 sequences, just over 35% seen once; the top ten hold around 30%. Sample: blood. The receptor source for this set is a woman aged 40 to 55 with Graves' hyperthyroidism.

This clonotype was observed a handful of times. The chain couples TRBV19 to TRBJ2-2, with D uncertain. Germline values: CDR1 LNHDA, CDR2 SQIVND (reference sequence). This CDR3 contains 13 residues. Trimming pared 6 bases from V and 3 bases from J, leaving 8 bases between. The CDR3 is CASRRAHTGELFF. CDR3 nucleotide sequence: TGTGCCAGTAGACGAGCACACACCGGGGAGCTGTTTTTT.

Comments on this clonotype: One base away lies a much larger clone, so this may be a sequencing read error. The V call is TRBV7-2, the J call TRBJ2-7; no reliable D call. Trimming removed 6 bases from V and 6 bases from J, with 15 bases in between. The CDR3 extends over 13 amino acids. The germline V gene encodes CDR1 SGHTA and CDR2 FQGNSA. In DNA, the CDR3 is TGTGCCAGCAGTTCATCACGCCCCGCCGAGCAGTACTTC. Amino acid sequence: CASSSSRPAEQYF.

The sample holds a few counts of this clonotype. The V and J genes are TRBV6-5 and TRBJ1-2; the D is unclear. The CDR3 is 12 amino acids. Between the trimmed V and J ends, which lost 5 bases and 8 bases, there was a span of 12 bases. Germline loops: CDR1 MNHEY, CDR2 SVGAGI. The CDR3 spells CASSNPTEGYTF. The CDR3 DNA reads TGTGCCAGCAGTAACCCTACAGAAGGCTACACCTTC.

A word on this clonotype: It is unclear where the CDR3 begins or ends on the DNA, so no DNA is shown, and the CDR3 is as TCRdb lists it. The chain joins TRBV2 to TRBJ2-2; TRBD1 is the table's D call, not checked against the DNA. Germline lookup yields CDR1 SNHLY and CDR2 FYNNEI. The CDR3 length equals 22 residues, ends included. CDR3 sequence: CASSYAGANVLTFGAGTGELFF.

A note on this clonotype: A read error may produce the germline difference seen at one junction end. The CDR3 DNA sequence: TGTGCCAGTAGTAAGAACACTGAAGCTTCCTTT. Translated, it gives CASSKNTEASF. This rearrangement joins TRBV19 to TRBJ1-1; no definite D call. Germline V gene sequence: CDR1 LNHDA, CDR2 SQIVND (reference sequence). CDR3 length: 11 amino acids.

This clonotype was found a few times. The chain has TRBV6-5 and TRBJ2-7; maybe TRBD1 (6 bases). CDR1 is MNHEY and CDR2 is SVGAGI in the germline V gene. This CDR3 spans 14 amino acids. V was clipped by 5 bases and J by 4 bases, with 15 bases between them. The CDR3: CASSRTRGWYEQYF. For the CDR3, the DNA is TGTGCCAGCAGTCGGACCAGGGGTTGGTACGAGCAGTACTTC.

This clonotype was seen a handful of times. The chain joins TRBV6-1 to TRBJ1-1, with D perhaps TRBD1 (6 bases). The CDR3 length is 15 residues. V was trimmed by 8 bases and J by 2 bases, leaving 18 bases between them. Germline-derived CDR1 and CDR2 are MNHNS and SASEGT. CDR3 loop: CASSVGPGVNTEAFF. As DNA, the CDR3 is TGTGCCAGCTCCGTGGGTCCAGGGGTTAACACTGAAGCTTTCTTT.

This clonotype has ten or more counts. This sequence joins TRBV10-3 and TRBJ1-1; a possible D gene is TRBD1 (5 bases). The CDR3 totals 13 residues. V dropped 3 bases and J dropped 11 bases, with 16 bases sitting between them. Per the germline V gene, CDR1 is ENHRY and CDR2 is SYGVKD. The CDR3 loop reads CAISEKSGLGAFF. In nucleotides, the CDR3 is TGTGCCATCAGTGAAAAGTCGGGACTCGGGGCTTTCTTT.

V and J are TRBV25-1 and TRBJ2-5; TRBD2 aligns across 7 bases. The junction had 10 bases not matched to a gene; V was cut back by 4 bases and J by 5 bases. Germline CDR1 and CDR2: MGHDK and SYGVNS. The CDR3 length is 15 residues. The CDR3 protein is CASSGSGLTGETQYF. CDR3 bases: TGTGCCAGCAGTGGTTCGGGACTAACTGGGGAGACCCAGTACTTC. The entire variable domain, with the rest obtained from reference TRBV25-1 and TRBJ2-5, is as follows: EADIYQTPRYLVIGTGKKITLECSQTMGHDKMYWYQQDPGMELHLIHYSYGVNSTEKGDLSSESTVSRIRTEHFPLTLESARPSHTSQYLCASSGSGLTGETQYFGPGTRLLVL.

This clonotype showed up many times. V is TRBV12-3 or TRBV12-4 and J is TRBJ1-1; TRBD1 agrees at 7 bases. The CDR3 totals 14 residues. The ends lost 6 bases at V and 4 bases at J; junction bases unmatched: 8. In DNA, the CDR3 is TGTGCCAGCAGACCTTCCCGGGACAGCACTGAAGCTTTCTTT. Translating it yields CASRPSRDSTEAFF.

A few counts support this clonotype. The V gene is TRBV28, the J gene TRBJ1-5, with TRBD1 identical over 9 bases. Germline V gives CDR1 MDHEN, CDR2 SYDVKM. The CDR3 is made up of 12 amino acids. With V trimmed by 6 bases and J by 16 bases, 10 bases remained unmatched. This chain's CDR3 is CASSTPGQGTHF. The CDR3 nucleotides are TGTGCCAGCAGCACCCCCGGACAGGGGACCCATTTT. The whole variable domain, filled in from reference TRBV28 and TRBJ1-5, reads DVKVTQSSRYLVKRTGEKVFLECVQDMDHENMFWYRQDPGLGLRLIYFSYDVKMKEKGDIPEGYSVSREKKERFSLILESASTNQTSMYLCASSTPGQGTHFGDGTRLSIL.

CDR3 region: CSTRPGGGYGYTF. DNA of the CDR3: TGCAGCACCCGCCCAGGGGGCGGCTATGGCTACACCTTC. The chain uses TRBV29-1 and TRBJ1-2, with 8 bases aligning to TRBD1. V dropped 8 bases and J dropped 4; count of bases not matched to a gene: 9. Germline V lookup: CDR1 SQVTM, CDR2 ANQGSEA. This CDR3 is built from 13 residues.

The DNA of the CDR3 is TGCAGTGCTAGAATGGGACACAACACCGGGGAGCTGTTTTTT. As protein: CSARMGHNTGELFF. V is TRBV20-1 and J is TRBJ2-2, with TRBD1 as a possible D gene (6 bases). V lost 2 bases and J 2 bases, leaving 9 bases between the germline ends. This CDR3 is 14 amino acids long. Germline V gene lookup returns CDR1 DFQATT and CDR2 SNEGSKA (reference sequence).

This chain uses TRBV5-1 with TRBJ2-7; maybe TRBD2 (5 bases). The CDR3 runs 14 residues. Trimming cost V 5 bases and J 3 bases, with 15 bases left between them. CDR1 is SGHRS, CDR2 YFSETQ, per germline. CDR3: CASSPRGDYYEQYF. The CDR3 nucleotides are TGCGCCAGCAGTCCCCGAGGTGACTACTACGAGCAGTACTTC. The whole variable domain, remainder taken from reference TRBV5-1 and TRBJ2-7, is KAGVTQTPRYLIKTRGQQVTLSCSPISGHRSVSWYQQTPGQGLQFLFEYFSETQRNKGNFPGRFSGRQFSNSRSEMNVSTLELGDSALYLCASSPRGDYYEQYFGPGTRLTVT.

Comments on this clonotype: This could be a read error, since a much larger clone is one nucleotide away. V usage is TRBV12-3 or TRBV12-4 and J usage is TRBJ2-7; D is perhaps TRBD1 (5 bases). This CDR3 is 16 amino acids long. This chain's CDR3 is CAGSFMQAGSLHEQYF. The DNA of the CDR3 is TGTGCCGGCAGTTTCATGCAGGCAGGGTCTCTCCACGAGCAGTACTTC.

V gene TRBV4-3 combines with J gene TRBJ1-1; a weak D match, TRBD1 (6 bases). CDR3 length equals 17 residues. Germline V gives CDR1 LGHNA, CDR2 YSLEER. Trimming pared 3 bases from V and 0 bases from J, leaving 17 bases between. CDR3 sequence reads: CASSHAGTYDLNTEAFF. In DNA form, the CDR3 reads TGCGCCAGCAGCCATGCCGGGACATACGATCTGAACACTGAAGCTTTCTTT.

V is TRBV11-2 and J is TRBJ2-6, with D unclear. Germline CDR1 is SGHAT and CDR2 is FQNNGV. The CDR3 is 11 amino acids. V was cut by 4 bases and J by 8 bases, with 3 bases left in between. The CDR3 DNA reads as TGTGCCAGCAGCTCACCCAACGTCCTGACTTTC. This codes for CASSSPNVLTF. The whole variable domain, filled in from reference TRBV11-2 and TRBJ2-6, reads EAGVAQSPRYKIIEKRQSVAFWCNPISGHATLYWYQQILGQGPKLLIQFQNNGVVDDSQLPKDRFSAERLKGVDSTLKIQPAKLEDSAVYLCASSSPNVLTFGAGSRLTVL.

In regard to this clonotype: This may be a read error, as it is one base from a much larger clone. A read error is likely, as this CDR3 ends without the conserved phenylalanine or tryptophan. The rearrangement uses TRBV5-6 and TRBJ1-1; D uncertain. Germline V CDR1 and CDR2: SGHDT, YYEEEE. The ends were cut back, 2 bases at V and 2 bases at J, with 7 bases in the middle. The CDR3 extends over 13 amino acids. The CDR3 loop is CASSLPTNTEAFL. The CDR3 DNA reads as TGTGCCAGCAGCTTACCCACTAACACTGAAGCTTTCCTT.

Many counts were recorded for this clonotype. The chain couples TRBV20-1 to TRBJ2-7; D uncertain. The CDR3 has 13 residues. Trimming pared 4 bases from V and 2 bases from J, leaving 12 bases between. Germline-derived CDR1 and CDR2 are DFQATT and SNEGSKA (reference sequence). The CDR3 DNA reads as TGCAGTGCTATTGGCGGTGGAACCTACGAGCAGTACTTC. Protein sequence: CSAIGGGTYEQYF.

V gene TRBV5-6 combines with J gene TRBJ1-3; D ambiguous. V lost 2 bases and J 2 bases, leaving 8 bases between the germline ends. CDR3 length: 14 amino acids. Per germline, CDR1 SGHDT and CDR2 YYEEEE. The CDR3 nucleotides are TGTGCCAGCAGCTTATGGCAGGCTGGAAACACCATATATTTT. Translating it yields CASSLWQAGNTIYF.

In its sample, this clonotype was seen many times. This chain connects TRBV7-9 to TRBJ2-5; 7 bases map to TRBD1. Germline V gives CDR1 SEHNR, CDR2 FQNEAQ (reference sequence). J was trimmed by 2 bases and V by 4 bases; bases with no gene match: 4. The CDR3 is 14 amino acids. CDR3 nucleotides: TGTGCCAGCAGCTCGGGACAGATGCAAGAGACCCAGTACTTC. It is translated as CASSSGQMQETQYF.

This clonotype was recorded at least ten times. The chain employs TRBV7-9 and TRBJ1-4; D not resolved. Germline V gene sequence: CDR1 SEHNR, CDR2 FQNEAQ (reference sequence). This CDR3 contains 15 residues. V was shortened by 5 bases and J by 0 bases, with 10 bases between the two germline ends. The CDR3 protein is CASSRPSTTNEKLFF. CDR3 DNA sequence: TGTGCCAGCAGCCGGCCATCAACAACTAATGAAAAACTGTTTTTT. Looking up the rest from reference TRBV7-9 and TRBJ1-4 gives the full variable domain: DTGVSQNPRHKITKRGQNVTFRCDPISEHNRLYWYRQTLGQGPEFLTYFQNEAQLEKSRLLSDRFSAERPKGSFSTLEIQRTEQGDSAMYLCASSRPSTTNEKLFFGSGTQLSVL.

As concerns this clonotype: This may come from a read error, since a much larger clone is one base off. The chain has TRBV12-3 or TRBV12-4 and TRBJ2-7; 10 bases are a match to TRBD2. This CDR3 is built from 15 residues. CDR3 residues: CAGSSPLAGTYEQYF. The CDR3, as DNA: TGTGCCGGCAGTTCCCCACTAGCGGGGACCTACGAGCAGTACTTC.

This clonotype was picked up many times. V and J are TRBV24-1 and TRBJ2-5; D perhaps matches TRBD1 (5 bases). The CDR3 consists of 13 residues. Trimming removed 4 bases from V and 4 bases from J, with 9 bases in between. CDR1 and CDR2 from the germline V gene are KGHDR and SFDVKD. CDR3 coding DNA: TGTGCCACCAGTGACTCAGGGTTAGAGACCCAGTACTTC. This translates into CATSDSGLETQYF.

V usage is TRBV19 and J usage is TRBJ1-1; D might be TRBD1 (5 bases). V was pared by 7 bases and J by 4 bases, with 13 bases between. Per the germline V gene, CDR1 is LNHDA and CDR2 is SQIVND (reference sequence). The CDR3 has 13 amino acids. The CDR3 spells CASTTGRTTEAFF. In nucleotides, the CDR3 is TGTGCCAGTACCACGGGACGGACCACTGAAGCTTTCTTT.

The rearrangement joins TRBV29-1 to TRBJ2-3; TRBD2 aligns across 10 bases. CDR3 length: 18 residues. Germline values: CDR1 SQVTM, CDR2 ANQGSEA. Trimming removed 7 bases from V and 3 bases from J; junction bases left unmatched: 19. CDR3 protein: CSGSQAPYSGRRTDTQYF. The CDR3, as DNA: TGCAGCGGTTCACAGGCGCCTTATAGCGGGAGGCGGACAGATACGCAGTATTTT.

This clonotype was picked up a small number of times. CDR3 sequence (DNA): TGCGCCAGCAGCGGGACTAACTACGAGCAGTACTTC. Its translation is CASSGTNYEQYF. V usage is TRBV4-1 and J usage is TRBJ2-7; 7 bases are a match to TRBD2. Germline CDR1 MGHRA, CDR2 YSYEKL. This CDR3 has 12 residues. V lost 5 bases to trimming and J lost 3 bases; unmatched junction nucleotides: 1.